The entry below describes one TCR beta chain. Its specificity is not known. This specimen comes from a study of shared clonotypes between healthy human individuals. CDR3 length: 12 residues. V gave up 6 bases and J gave up 2 bases, with 7 bases separating them. Germline V lookup: CDR1 LNHDA, CDR2 SQIVND (reference sequence). Study results and limitations: When compared with the clonotypes that were shared by all four sorted-subset donors, the non-shared clonotypes turned out to have lower generation probabilities. It was observed that roughly 5.1% of naive CD4 clonotypes were shared across several donors.

Each subset's genomic DNA was shared equally among a number of immunoSEQ plates. TCRdb keeps only in-frame clones here, not all; method: immunoSEQ multiplex PCR. This repertoire shows about a million clones, around three quarters found once; its top ten account for approximately 1.5%. The CD4+ fraction was divided into a CD45RA+ naive subset and a CD45RA-negative memory subset. This TCR was sampled from a man aged 18 to 35 in good health. V is TRBV19 and J is TRBJ1-2; perhaps TRBD1 as D (5 bases). Sequencing was carried out using memory CD4+ T cells sorted from blood. The subset here: CD45RA-negative fraction. CDR3: CASRTENYGYTF. CDR3 in DNA: TGTGCCAGTAGGACAGAGAACTATGGCTACACCTTC.